The 9 T cell receptor beta chains in this list originate from one sample, sequenced in a study of blood T cell repertoires in COVID-19. Method: immunoSEQ multiplex PCR; TCRdb's copy keeps in-frame clones and lacks some. The profile shows 150,000 to 200,000 clones, more than 65% of them singletons. Sequencing was done on a sample of peripheral blood. Receptors originate from a woman over 75 with acute or convalescent COVID-19.

The chain employs TRBV15 and TRBJ1-1; D unclear. With 5 bases removed from V and 0 bases from J, the gap between germline ends came to 7 bases. This CDR3 has 13 amino acids. The germline V gene has CDR1 LNHNV and CDR2 YYDKDF (reference sequence). The CDR3 DNA reads as TGTGCCACCAGCCTGTACATGAACACTGAAGCTTTCTTT. Residues: CATSLYMNTEAFF.

The J gene is TRBJ2-2, the V gene TRBV9, with 14 bases matching TRBD2. Germline lookup yields CDR1 SGDLS and CDR2 YYNGEE. CDR3 length: 18 residues. Germline trimming cut 0 bases from V and 7 bases from J; bases unmatched to any gene: 8. CDR3 loop: CASSVGLAGLAGDGELFF. Written as DNA, the CDR3 is TGTGCCAGCAGCGTAGGGCTAGCGGGACTAGCGGGGGACGGGGAGCTGTTTTTT.

This clone was seen only a few times. This chain connects TRBV28 to TRBJ1-2; unclear D gene. Germline lookup yields CDR1 MDHEN and CDR2 SYDVKM. This CDR3 contains 12 residues. Trimming shortened V by 6 bases and J by 0 bases, and 5 bases separated the two germline ends. This CDR3 reads CASRSSNYGYTF. CDR3 bases: TGTGCCAGCAGGAGCTCTAACTATGGCTACACCTTC.

The rearrangement links TRBV19 to TRBJ2-1; tentatively, D is TRBD2 (6 bases). CDR3 length: 15 amino acids. The germline V gene encodes CDR1 LNHDA and CDR2 SQIVND (reference sequence). Trimming removed 4 bases from V and 4 bases from J, with 14 bases in between. The CDR3 bases are TGTGCCAGTAGTACCGGGCGGGACTTATACAATGAGCAGTTCTTC. Translation: CASSTGRDLYNEQFF.

This clone has at least ten counts. V gene TRBV6-5 combines with J gene TRBJ1-2, with D possibly being TRBD1 (5 bases). The germline V and J ends were trimmed by 5 bases and 4 bases, with 14 bases remaining between them. The CDR3 spans 14 residues. Germline CDR1 MNHEY, CDR2 SVGAGI. This CDR3 reads CASSRGTRPYGYTF. CDR3 nucleotide sequence: TGTGCCAGCAGTCGAGGGACTAGGCCCTATGGCTACACCTTC.

This clone appeared a single time. This chain joins TRBV7-9 and TRBJ1-3; perhaps TRBD1 as D (6 bases). The germline CDR1 and CDR2 sequences are SEHNR and FQNEAQ (reference sequence). The CDR3 covers 14 residues. V dropped 5 bases and J dropped 0 bases, with 8 bases sitting between them. CDR3 in DNA: TGTGCCAGCAGCCGAGGGGGCTCTGGAAACACCATATATTTT. This codes for CASSRGGSGNTIYF.

The rearrangement links TRBV29-1 to TRBJ1-1; the D gene is possibly TRBD1 (6 bases). Trimming stripped 3 bases from V and 0 bases from J, with 11 bases between. The CDR3 runs 14 residues. Germline CDR1 is SQVTM and CDR2 is ANQGSEA. The CDR3 region has the DNA TGCAGCGTTGAGATCTGGGACATGAACACTGAAGCTTTCTTT. Its protein is CSVEIWDMNTEAFF.

This clone was counted between two and nine times. This chain links TRBV4-1 with TRBJ2-7, with a possible D match to TRBD1 (5 bases). Per the germline V gene, CDR1 is MGHRA and CDR2 is YSYEKL. The CDR3 extends over 15 amino acids. Trimming stripped 3 bases from V and 0 bases from J, with 12 bases between. CDR3: CASSHPDSYSYEQYF. The CDR3 nucleotides are TGCGCCAGCAGCCACCCCGACAGTTACTCCTACGAGCAGTACTTC.

The chain has TRBV19 and TRBJ1-5; 7 nucleotides agree with TRBD1. Germline V lookup: CDR1 LNHDA, CDR2 SQIVND (reference sequence). There are 16 residues in the CDR3. V dropped 4 bases and J dropped 2; count of bases not matched to a gene: 8. Here the CDR3 DNA reads TGTGCCAGTAGTAACTCCCCAGGGGGTCGCAATCAGCCCCAGCATTTT. It encodes CASSNSPGGRNQPQHF.